This TCR beta chain was profiled in a study of T cells in localized non-small cell lung cancer. Study-wide results and caveats: Maximal T cell clonality occurred in uninvolved adjacent lung, with tumor ranking below it. Within adjacent lung there appeared a median roughly 60 of the top 100 tumor clones. Longer overall survival accompanied higher blood T cell density.

This clone is deemed large. Its antigen is not known. This specimen includes other DNA sequences encoding the same CDR3. With V trimmed by 6 bases and J by 9 bases, 6 bases remained unmatched. The germline gives CDR1 MNHGY, CDR2 SAAAGT. There are 14 residues in the CDR3. TCRdb's copy holds only in-frame clones and misses some; the assay was immunoSEQ multiplex PCR. The sample records about 1,500 clones, about two fifths being singletons. Sequenced here: lung tumor tissue, sampled before any cancer treatment. This clonotype originated in a female donor of 60 years or more with stage II lung adenocarcinoma. This chain uses TRBV6-8 with TRBJ1-6; 9 positions agree with TRBD1. The CDR3 reads CASRGTGQGSPLHF. The CDR3 DNA follows: TGTGCCAGCAGAGGGACAGGGCAGGGTTCACCCCTCCACTTT.